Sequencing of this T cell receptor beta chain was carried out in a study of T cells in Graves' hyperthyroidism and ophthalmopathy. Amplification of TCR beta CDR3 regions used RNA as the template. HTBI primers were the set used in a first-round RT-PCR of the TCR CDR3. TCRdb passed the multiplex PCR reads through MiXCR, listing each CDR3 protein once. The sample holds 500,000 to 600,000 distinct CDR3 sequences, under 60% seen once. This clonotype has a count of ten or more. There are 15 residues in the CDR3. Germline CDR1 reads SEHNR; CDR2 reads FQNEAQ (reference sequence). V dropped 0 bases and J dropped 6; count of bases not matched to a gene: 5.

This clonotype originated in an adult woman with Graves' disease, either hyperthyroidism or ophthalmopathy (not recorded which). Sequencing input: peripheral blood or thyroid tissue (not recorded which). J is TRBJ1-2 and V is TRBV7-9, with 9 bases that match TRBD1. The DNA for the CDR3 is TGTGCCAGCAGCTTAGCGACGGGACAGGGCCATGGCTACACCTTC. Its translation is CASSLATGQGHGYTF. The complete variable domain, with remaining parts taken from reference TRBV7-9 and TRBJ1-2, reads DTGVSQNPRHKITKRGQNVTFRCDPISEHNRLYWYRQTLGQGPEFLTYFQNEAQLEKSRLLSDRFSAERPKGSFSTLEIQRTEQGDSAMYLCASSLATGQGHGYTFGSGTRLTVV.